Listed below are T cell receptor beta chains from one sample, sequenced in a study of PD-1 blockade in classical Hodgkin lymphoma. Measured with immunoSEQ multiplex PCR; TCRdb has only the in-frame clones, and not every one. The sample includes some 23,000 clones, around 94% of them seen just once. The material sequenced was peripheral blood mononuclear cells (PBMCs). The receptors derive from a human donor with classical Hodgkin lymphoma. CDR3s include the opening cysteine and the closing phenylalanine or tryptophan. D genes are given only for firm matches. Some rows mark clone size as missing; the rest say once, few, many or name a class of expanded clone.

TGTGCCAGCCGCTCCTTGGGAGTCAATGAGCAGTTCTTC | CASRSLGVNEQFF | TRBV2 | NA | NA | TRBJ2-1
TGTGCCGGTTCAGGGAGAAAGAAGGAACTGAATGAAGCTTTCTTT | CAGSGRKKELNEAFF | TRBV27 | NA | NA | TRBJ1-1
TGTGCCTCCGGGACTAGCGTAAACAATGAGCAGTTCTTC | CASGTSVNNEQFF | TRBV27 | NA | TRBD2 | TRBJ2-1
TGCAGTGCTAGATCGATGTCACCCCTCCACTTT | CSARSMSPLHF | TRBV20-1 | NA | NA | TRBJ1-6
TGTGCCAGCAGTGATGGACCGTCCCAAGAGACCCAGTACTTC | CASSDGPSQETQYF | TRBV2 | once | NA | TRBJ2-5
TGTGCCTACCGACAGGGTAGTGAAAAACTGTTTTTT | CAYRQGSEKLFF | TRBV30 | NA | TRBD1 | TRBJ1-4
TGTGCCAGCAGCTTGGCGGTCCCGTGGACTGAAGCTTTCTTT | CASSLAVPWTEAFF | TRBV13 | NA | NA | TRBJ1-1
TGTGCCAGCAGCTTAGTAGGGGTTAACTATGGCTACACCTTC | CASSLVGVNYGYTF | TRBV7-9 | NA | NA | TRBJ1-2
TGTGCCAGCAGCCAAGACACAGGATACACCGGGGAGCTGTTTTTT | CASSQDTGYTGELFF | TRBV14 | NA | NA | TRBJ2-2
TGTGCCAGCAGGGGTAGAAATCAGCCCCAGCATTTT | CASRGRNQPQHF | TRBV28 | once | NA | TRBJ1-5
TGTGCCAGCAGCCTGCGCGAGACCCAGTACTTC | CASSLRETQYF | TRBV6-6 | NA | NA | TRBJ2-5
TGTGCCACCAGCAGAGGCGGTACAGGAGGGTATGGCTACACCTTC | CATSRGGTGGYGYTF | TRBV15 | NA | NA | TRBJ1-2
TGTGCCAGCAGTTCGACAGGACCCACAGATACGCAGTATTTT | CASSSTGPTDTQYF | TRBV6-6 | NA | NA | TRBJ2-3
TGTGCCAGCAGCGTACAGGGGAAGGGCACCGGGGAGCTGTTTTTT | CASSVQGKGTGELFF | TRBV9 | few | NA | TRBJ2-2
TGCGCCAGCAGCTTGGGGCAGCACTACAATGAGCAGTTCTTC | CASSLGQHYNEQFF | TRBV5-1 | NA | NA | TRBJ2-1
TGTGCCAGCAGTTCTGGGGCCAACGTCCTGACTTTC | CASSSGANVLTF | TRBV6-5 | NA | NA | TRBJ2-6
TGTGCCTGGAGTGGATTTGTGGGAAGAACTGGAAACACCATATATTTT | CAWSGFVGRTGNTIYF | TRBV30 | NA | NA | TRBJ1-3
TGTGCCAGCAGCCGCCCCGGGACTAGCGGAACTTACGAGCAGTACTTC | CASSRPGTSGTYEQYF | TRBV6-6 | once | TRBD2 | TRBJ2-7
TGTGCCAGCAGTTATACTGCCCGGGACTCCCCCTACGAGCAGTACTTC | CASSYTARDSPYEQYF | TRBV6-5 | NA | NA | TRBJ2-7
TGTGCCAGCAAAGGGACAGGGGAGAATCAGCCCCAGCATTTT | CASKGTGENQPQHF | TRBV25-1 | once | TRBD1 | TRBJ1-5
TGCGCCAGCAGCTTGTACGGCTCTGGGGCCAACGTCCTGACTTTC | CASSLYGSGANVLTF | TRBV5-1 | NA | NA | TRBJ2-6
TGTGCCAGCAGCTTGAGCGGCGTCTCGCTTTTGAACACTGAAGCTTTCTTT | CASSLSGVSLLNTEAFF | TRBV5-6 | NA | NA | TRBJ1-1
TGTGCCAGCAGCGTAGGACAGGGGACCTCGTGGACCGGGGAGCTGTTTTTT | CASSVGQGTSWTGELFF | TRBV9 | NA | TRBD1 | TRBJ2-2
TGCGCCAGCAGTCGACCCCCGATTTCCTCCTCCTACGAGCAGTACTTC | CASSRPPISSSYEQYF | TRBV23-1 | once | NA | TRBJ2-7
TGTGCTAGTGGTTTTGGGGGAGAAGCTTTCTTT | CASGFGGEAFF | TRBV12-5 | NA | NA | TRBJ1-1
TGTGCCAGCTCACCTGGTCGGGCCCAAGAGACCCAGTACTTC | CASSPGRAQETQYF | TRBV18 | NA | NA | TRBJ2-5
TGTGCCAGCAGCGCAGGGACAGGGAAAAATCAGCCCCAGCATTTT | CASSAGTGKNQPQHF | TRBV9 | NA | TRBD1 | TRBJ1-5
TGTGCCTGGAGTGTACAAAGGTCACCCCTCCACTTT | CAWSVQRSPLHF | TRBV30 | NA | NA | TRBJ1-6
TGTGCCAGCAGCTTAAAAGCGGGGTACACCGGGGAGCTGTTTTTT | CASSLKAGYTGELFF | TRBV7-2 | NA | TRBD2 | TRBJ2-2
TGTGCCAGCAGCCCCCGAGTAGCGGGAGATAATGAGCAGTTCTTC | CASSPRVAGDNEQFF | TRBV7-2 | NA | TRBD2 | TRBJ2-1
TGTGCCAGTAGTATGGTTCGAGGAAAGATTGACAATGAGCAGTTCTTC | CASSMVRGKIDNEQFF | TRBV19 | few | NA | TRBJ2-1
TGTGCCAGCAGCTTTGGTGACAGGGGCTACACTGAAGCTTTCTTT | CASSFGDRGYTEAFF | TRBV5-4 | NA | TRBD1 | TRBJ1-1
TGTGCCAGCAGCTTAGGAGGAGGCACTGAAGCTTTCTTT | CASSLGGGTEAFF | TRBV7-6 | NA | NA | TRBJ1-1
TGTGCCAGCACCCCGGGCGGGACCTACGAGCAGTACTTC | CASTPGGTYEQYF | TRBV7-6 | NA | NA | TRBJ2-7
TGCGCCAGCAGCCCACATAACGACAGAAAACAAGAGACCCAGTACTTC | CASSPHNDRKQETQYF | TRBV5-1 | once | NA | TRBJ2-5
TGTGCCAGCAGCACCTCTAGCGGGAACAACAATGAGCAGTTCTTC | CASSTSSGNNNEQFF | TRBV21-1 | NA | NA | TRBJ2-1
TGTGCCAGCAGAAACTTCGGGACAAAGCACACTGAAGCTTTCTTT | CASRNFGTKHTEAFF | TRBV27 | NA | NA | TRBJ1-1